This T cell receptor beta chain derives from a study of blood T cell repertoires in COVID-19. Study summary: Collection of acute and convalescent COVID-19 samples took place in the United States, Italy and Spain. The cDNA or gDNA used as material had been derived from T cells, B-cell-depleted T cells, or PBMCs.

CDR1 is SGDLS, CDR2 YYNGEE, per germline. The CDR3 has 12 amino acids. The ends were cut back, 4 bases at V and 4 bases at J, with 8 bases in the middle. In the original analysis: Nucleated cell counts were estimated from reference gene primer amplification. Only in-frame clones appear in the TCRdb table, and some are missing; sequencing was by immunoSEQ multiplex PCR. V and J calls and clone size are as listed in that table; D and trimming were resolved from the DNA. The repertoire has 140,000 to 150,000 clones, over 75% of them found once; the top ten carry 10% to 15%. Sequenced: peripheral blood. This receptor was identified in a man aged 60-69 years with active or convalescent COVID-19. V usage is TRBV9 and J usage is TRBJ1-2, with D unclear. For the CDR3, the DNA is TGTGCCAGCAGCCCCGACACCTATGGCTACACCTTC. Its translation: CASSPDTYGYTF.